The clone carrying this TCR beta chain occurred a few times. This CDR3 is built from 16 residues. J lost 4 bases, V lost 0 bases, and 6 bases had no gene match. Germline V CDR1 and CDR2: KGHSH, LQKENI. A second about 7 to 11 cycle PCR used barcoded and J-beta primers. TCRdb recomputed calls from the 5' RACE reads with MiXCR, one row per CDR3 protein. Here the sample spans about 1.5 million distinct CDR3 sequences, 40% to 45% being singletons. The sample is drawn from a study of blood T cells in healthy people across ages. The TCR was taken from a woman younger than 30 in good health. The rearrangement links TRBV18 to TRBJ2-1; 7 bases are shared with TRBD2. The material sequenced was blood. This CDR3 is CASSPPERGDYNEQFF. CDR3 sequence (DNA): TGTGCCAGCTCACCACCGGAACGGGGGGATTACAATGAGCAGTTCTTC.